The 23 T cell receptor beta chains in this list originate from one sample, sequenced in a study of identical twins. Via MiXCR, TCRdb re-called the 5' RACE reads, giving one row per CDR3 protein. This sample has about 290,000 distinct CDR3 sequences; 8% to 9.5% occur once, and the top ten carry 5.5% to 9%. The sample also formed part of further work on yellow fever vaccine responses in identical twins.

The sample taken for sequencing was CD8+ T cells sorted from blood. The receptor source for this set is a woman aged 18-29 years in good health.

CDR3: CASSLGGGTLDEQFF. The CDR3, as DNA: TGTGCCAGCAGTCTAGGGGGGGGCACCCTTGATGAGCAGTTCTTC. The chain links TRBV12-3 or TRBV12-4 to TRBJ2-1, with D tentatively TRBD2 (7 bases). Trimming stripped 5 bases from V and 8 bases from J, with 19 bases between. This CDR3 region has 15 residues.

This clonotype was found many times. The chain recombines TRBV5-1 with TRBJ2-7, with TRBD1 identical over 8 bases. CDR3 size: 15 residues. With V trimmed by 3 bases and J by 0 bases, 5 bases remained unmatched. The germline CDR1 and CDR2 sequences are SGHRS and YFSETQ. CDR3: CASSYTGGSSYEQYF. CDR3 in DNA: TGCGCCAGCAGCTATACAGGGGGAAGCTCCTACGAGCAGTACTTC.

Of note for this clonotype: The junction differs from germline at one of its ends, possibly a read error. The chain combines TRBV7-7 with TRBJ2-5; D tentatively fits TRBD1 or TRBD2 (6 bases each). In germline, CDR1 is SSHAT, CDR2 FNYEAQ (reference sequence). This CDR3 comprises 15 residues. The chain's CDR3 is CASSTTPGAKETQYF. In DNA, the CDR3 is TGTGCTAGCAGCACAACACCGGGGGCGAAAGAGACCCAGTACTTC.

This clonotype was detected a few times. This chain connects TRBV6-1 to TRBJ2-5; 14 nucleotides agree with TRBD2. Germline-derived CDR1 and CDR2 are MNHNS and SASEGT. V trimming: 0 bases; J trimming: 2 bases; junction bases outside the gene matches: 5. This CDR3 spans 18 amino acids. The CDR3 DNA follows: TGTGCCAGCAGTGAAGCTTGGACTAGCGGGAGGCGGCAAGAGACCCAGTACTTC. This sequence encodes CASSEAWTSGRRQETQYF.

The chain recombines TRBV20-1 with TRBJ2-6; perhaps TRBD2 as D (5 bases). This CDR3 has 16 residues. Trimming took off 1 base at V and 0 bases at J, with 10 bases between the two ends. Germline lookup yields CDR1 DFQATT and CDR2 SNEGSKA (reference sequence). The CDR3, as DNA: TGCAGTGCTAGAGTTTTCGCGGGCTCTGGGGCCAACGTCCTGACTTTC. Translation: CSARVFAGSGANVLTF.

This clonotype has at least ten counts. This chain links TRBV6-5 with TRBJ2-1; 12 nucleotides agree with TRBD2. CDR1 and CDR2 (germline): MNHEY, SVGAGI. V shed 4 bases, J shed 8 bases, and the junction held 9 bases outside the gene matches. The CDR3 length is 16 residues. CDR3 sequence (DNA): TGTGCCAGCAGTTTTGGACTAGCGGGATGGGGCGATGAGCAGTTCTTC. Translated, it gives CASSFGLAGWGDEQFF.

This clonotype was seen a handful of times. As DNA, the CDR3 is TGCGCCAGCAGCGTCGCGGGGGGGCCTGCATATGAGCAGTTCTTC. Protein sequence: CASSVAGGPAYEQFF. This sequence joins TRBV5-1 and TRBJ2-1, with 9 nucleotides matching TRBD2. The J segment lost 8 bases and the V segment lost 4 bases, leaving 10 bases of the junction unmatched. Germline V lookup: CDR1 SGHRS, CDR2 YFSETQ. CDR3 length: 15 residues. Looking up the rest from reference TRBV5-1 and TRBJ2-1 gives the full variable domain: KAGVTQTPRYLIKTRGQQVTLSCSPISGHRSVSWYQQTPGQGLQFLFEYFSETQRNKGNFPGRFSGRQFSNSRSEMNVSTLELGDSALYLCASSVAGGPAYEQFFGPGTRLTVL.

This clonotype was observed at least ten times. The CDR3 loop is CASSSSSSGGAWYNEQFF. The CDR3 region has the DNA TGTGCCAGCAGCTCCTCCTCTAGCGGGGGGGCCTGGTACAATGAGCAGTTCTTC. The chain uses TRBV11-1 and TRBJ2-1; 12 bases map to TRBD2. The CDR3 length is 18 residues. The V and J ends lost 4 bases and 4 bases, in that order; junction bases with no gene match: 11. Germline CDR1 is SGHAT and CDR2 is FQDESV (reference sequence).

This clonotype has just a few counts. This chain links TRBV29-1 with TRBJ2-5; D unresolved. Germline V gene data show CDR1 as SQVTM and CDR2 as ANQGSEA. The CDR3 consists of 12 residues. The V end lost 6 bases, the J end lost 1 base, and 9 bases lay between the germline ends. DNA of the CDR3: TGCAGCGTCGCCGATTCCCAAGAGACCCAGTACTTC. Translation gives CSVADSQETQYF.

V gene TRBV20-1 combines with J gene TRBJ2-3; D may correspond to TRBD1 or TRBD2 (5 bases each). The germline gives CDR1 DFQATT, CDR2 SNEGSKA (reference sequence). Trimming removed 1 base at V and 4 bases at J, with 12 bases between. CDR3 length: 14 amino acids. CDR3 sequence: CSARGGAEADTQYF. CDR3 nucleotide sequence: TGCAGTGCTAGAGGAGGGGCTGAGGCAGATACGCAGTATTTT.

The chain combines TRBV12-2 with TRBJ2-7; TRBD1 is the table's D call, not checked against the DNA. TRBV12-2 is a listed pseudogene. The length of the CDR3 is 14 residues. This CDR3 reads CASRKRQALYEQYF. The CDR3 DNA reads as TGTGCAAGTCGCAAACGACAGGCCCTTTACGAGCAGTACTTC.

This chain joins TRBV11-2 and TRBJ2-1; D is perhaps TRBD1 or TRBD2 (6 bases each). This CDR3 is 15 amino acids long. V lost 0 bases and J lost 10, with 16 bases in between. CDR1 is SGHAT, CDR2 FQNNGV, per germline. The DNA for the CDR3 is TGTGCCAGCAGCTTAGAGCGTTGGGGGGCGTGGGAGCAGTTCTTC. Amino acid sequence: CASSLERWGAWEQFF.

This rearrangement joins TRBV6-1 to TRBJ1-5; 9 bases align to TRBD1. The trim removed 6 bases at V and 4 bases at J, leaving 4 bases unmatched. Germline CDR1 MNHNS, CDR2 SASEGT. CDR3 size: 14 residues. The CDR3 region is CASRAQGANQPQHF. CDR3 coding DNA: TGTGCCAGCAGGGCACAGGGGGCGAATCAGCCCCAGCATTTT.

This clonotype was observed many times. The chain carries TRBV6-1 and TRBJ2-1; 7 nucleotides align to TRBD2. Germline V gene lookup returns CDR1 MNHNS and CDR2 SASEGT. The CDR3 has 14 residues. V shed 7 bases, J shed 0 bases, and the junction held 3 bases outside the gene matches. In nucleotides, the CDR3 is TGTGCCAGCACAGTAGCGGGCTCCTACAATGAGCAGTTCTTC. Translation gives CASTVAGSYNEQFF.

This clonotype showed up just a few times. The chain carries TRBV27 and TRBJ1-2; the D is unclear. The CDR3 runs 16 residues. Deletions cut 6 bases from V and 0 bases from J, with 17 bases between. Germline CDR1 reads MNHEY; CDR2 reads SMNVEV (reference sequence). The CDR3 nucleotides are TGTGCCAGCAGCACCACTGAAGGCTCCTCTAACTATGGCTACACCTTC. This translates into CASSTTEGSSNYGYTF.

This clonotype was recorded at least ten times. V and J are TRBV7-9 and TRBJ2-1; tentative D call: TRBD2 (6 bases). This CDR3 is built from 15 residues. Trimming left V 1 base short and J 3 bases short, with 10 bases between. The germline V gene has CDR1 SEHNR and CDR2 FQNEAQ (reference sequence). CDR3 sequence: CASSLVPSVYNEQFF. The CDR3, as DNA: TGTGCCAGCAGCTTAGTTCCTAGCGTCTACAATGAGCAGTTCTTC.

This clonotype has ten or more counts. The CDR3 DNA reads TGTGCCAGCAGCCCGGGACGGCATATAAATGAAAAACTGTTTTTT. Its protein is CASSPGRHINEKLFF. V usage is TRBV12-3 or TRBV12-4 and J usage is TRBJ1-4; tentative D call: TRBD1 (5 bases). V dropped 6 bases and J dropped 5 bases, with 16 bases sitting between them. The CDR3 consists of 15 residues.

This clonotype was seen many times. The rearrangement links TRBV20-1 to TRBJ2-1, with 11 positions matching TRBD2. Germline V CDR1 and CDR2: DFQATT, SNEGSKA (reference sequence). V was clipped by 3 bases and J by 2 bases; unmatched bases: 3. The CDR3 extends over 15 amino acids. The CDR3 loop is CSARETSGTYNEQFF. CDR3 bases: TGCAGTGCTAGGGAGACTAGCGGGACCTACAATGAGCAGTTCTTC.

This clonotype was seen repeatedly, ten times or more. The rearrangement joins TRBV5-1 to TRBJ2-2; a possible D gene is TRBD1 (5 bases). This CDR3 region has 16 residues. Germline loops: CDR1 SGHRS, CDR2 YFSETQ. Trimming cost V 2 bases and J 4 bases, with 15 bases left between them. CDR3 sequence (DNA): TGCGCCAGCAGCTTTCAGGGCAGGGCGTCCACCGGGGAGCTGTTTTTT. It encodes CASSFQGRASTGELFF.

The chain uses TRBV14 and TRBJ2-1; TRBD1 or TRBD2 may be the D gene (5 bases each). This CDR3 spans 16 amino acids. The germline V and J ends were trimmed by 1 base and 8 bases, with 18 bases remaining between them. Germline assignment: CDR1 SGHDN and CDR2 FVKESK. CDR3 nucleotide sequence: TGTGCCAGCAGCCAAGCTCGCGCTAGAGGGGCCTATGAGCAGTTCTTC. Its protein product is CASSQARARGAYEQFF.

This chain uses TRBV9 with TRBJ2-2; 9 bases line up with TRBD1. From germline, CDR1 is SGDLS and CDR2 YYNGEE. This CDR3 comprises 16 residues. Trimming removed 1 base from V and 3 bases from J; junction bases left unmatched: 4. The CDR3: CASSVLGQGYTGELFF. The CDR3 region has the DNA TGTGCCAGCAGCGTACTCGGACAGGGGTACACCGGGGAGCTGTTTTTT. The variable domain in full, with the rest retrieved from reference TRBV9 and TRBJ2-2, is DSGVTQTPKHLITATGQRVTLRCSPRSGDLSVYWYQQSLDQGLQFLIQYYNGEERAKGNILERFSAQQFPDLHSELNLSSLELGDSALYFCASSVLGQGYTGELFFGEGSRLTVL.

The rearrangement joins TRBV20-1 to TRBJ2-5; D may be TRBD2 (7 bases). Germline CDR1 and CDR2: DFQATT and SNEGSKA (reference sequence). V was trimmed by 0 bases and J by 5 bases, leaving 13 bases between them. The CDR3 has 14 residues. CDR3 coding DNA: TGCAGTGCTAGAGAGTGGGGGGGCCTGGAGACCCAGTACTTC. This translates into CSAREWGGLETQYF.

This clonotype came up many times. The rearrangement joins TRBV7-2 to TRBJ2-1; perhaps TRBD1 as D (6 bases). V lost 1 base and J 7 bases, leaving 14 bases between the germline ends. Germline lookup yields CDR1 SGHTA and CDR2 FQGNSA. The CDR3 contains 15 residues. The CDR3 coding sequence is TGTGCCAGCAGCTTAGAGACCCAGGGGTGGAATGAGCAGTTCTTC. Translated, it gives CASSLETQGWNEQFF. Supplemented by reference TRBV7-2 and TRBJ2-1, the full variable domain reads GAGVSQSPSNKVTEKGKDVELRCDPISGHTALYWYRQSLGQGLEFLIYFQGNSAPDKSGLPSDRFSAERTGGSVSTLTIQRTQQEDSAVYLCASSLETQGWNEQFFGPGTRLTVL.